The following is a TCR beta chain sequence with its context. PCR was performed using 60 Vbeta and 13 Jbeta primers. Repertoires were generated with immunoSEQ multiplex PCR, while TCRdb's copy carries only in-frame clones and drops some. The sample includes more than 95,000 clones, 55% to 75% of them seen just once. This entry is derived from a study of cytomegalovirus exposure and HLA in healthy donors. The length of the CDR3 is 16 residues. Germline V gene lookup returns CDR1 SGHDT and CDR2 YYEEEE. The V end was cut by 4 bases, the J end by 1 base, with 15 bases between. The chain recombines TRBV5-6 with TRBJ2-4, with D possibly matching TRBD1 (6 bases). What was sequenced was PBMCs. The clonotype comes from a young man in good health and CMV-seronegative. For the CDR3, the DNA is TGTGCCAGCAGCCCTACAGGGTGGGGGGCCAAAAACATTCAGTACTTC. Protein product: CASSPTGWGAKNIQYF.